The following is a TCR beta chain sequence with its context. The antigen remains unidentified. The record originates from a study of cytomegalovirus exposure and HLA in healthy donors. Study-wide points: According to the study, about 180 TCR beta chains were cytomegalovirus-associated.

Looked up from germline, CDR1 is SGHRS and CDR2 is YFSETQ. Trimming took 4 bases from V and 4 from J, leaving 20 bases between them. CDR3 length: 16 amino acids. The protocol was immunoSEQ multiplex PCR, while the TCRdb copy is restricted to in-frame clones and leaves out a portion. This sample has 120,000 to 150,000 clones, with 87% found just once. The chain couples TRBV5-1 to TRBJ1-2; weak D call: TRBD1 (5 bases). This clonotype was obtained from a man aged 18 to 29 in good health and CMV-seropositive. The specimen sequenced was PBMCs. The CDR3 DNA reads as TGCGCCAGCAGCCTCCATGGAGGGGAGTCGACCTATGGCTACACCTTC. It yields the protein CASSLHGGESTYGYTF.